This TCR beta chain was retrieved from a study of shared clonotypes between healthy human individuals. V was clipped by 4 bases and J by 2 bases; unmatched bases: 8. The CDR3 runs to 15 residues. Per the germline V gene, CDR1 is SGHNT and CDR2 is YYREEE (reference sequence). Data came from immunoSEQ multiplex PCR; TCRdb stores just in-frame clones and leaves some out. Of 2 million to 3 million clones in the sample, roughly 93% were seen once. The chain is built from TRBV5-4 and TRBJ2-7; 8 bases fit TRBD2. What was sequenced was naive CD4+ T cells from PBMCs. Subset denoted: CD45RA+ positively selected. This sequence originates from a man younger than 30 in good health. Some clones in this sample may be carry-over from other donors' samples. This CDR3 reads CASSRLGLGTYEQYF. For the CDR3, the DNA is TGTGCCAGCAGCCGCCTGGGACTAGGAACCTACGAGCAGTACTTC.